Listed below are T cell receptor beta chains from one sample, sequenced in a study of T cells in Graves' hyperthyroidism and ophthalmopathy. MiXCR was run by TCRdb on the multiplex PCR reads, yielding one entry per CDR3 protein. Altogether 85,000 to 110,000 distinct CDR3 sequences are present, over 45% being singletons, with the ten largest covering about a quarter. Sequenced input: blood. All receptors come from a man aged 35-49 years with Graves' hyperthyroidism. The CDR3 runs from the conserved cysteine through the conserved F or W. The D gene is left open where the match is weak. For some rows the clone size is stated as once, few or many, or as a class when expanded; others skip it.

j_call	d_call	clone_size	v_call	cdr3_nt	cdr3_aa
TRBJ2-5	TRBD2	-	TRBV20-1	TGCAGTGCCCGGGACGGAATAGCGGGGGGCGTGGGAGAGACCCAGTACTTC	CSARDGIAGGVGETQYF
TRBJ1-3	-	few	TRBV6-5	TGTGCCAGCAGTTACACTAAACAGAGCTCTGGAAACACCATATATTTT	CASSYTKQSSGNTIYF
TRBJ1-2	TRBD1	-	TRBV7-9	TGTGCCAGCAGCTTAGTGGGGACAGGGAAATTTGGCTACACCTTC	CASSLVGTGKFGYTF
TRBJ1-5	TRBD1	once	TRBV20-1	TGCAGTGCCCAGGACAGGTGGCAACCGCCCCAGCATTTT	CSAQDRWQPPQHF
TRBJ2-1	TRBD2	many	TRBV19	TGTGCCAGTAGTACTTTAGCGGGGACGATTTACTACAATGAGCAGTTCTTC	CASSTLAGTIYYNEQFF
TRBJ2-5	TRBD1	many	TRBV7-9	TGTGCCAGCAGCTTCAGGACAGGTAGCGAGACCCAGTACTTC	CASSFRTGSETQYF
TRBJ1-1	-	-	TRBV10-2	TGCGCCAGCATGTGGGCGAACACTGAAGCTTTCTTT	CASMWANTEAFF
TRBJ1-2	-	medium-sized	TRBV29-1	TGCAGCGTTGAAGACCGGGGCTACACCTTC	CSVEDRGYTF
TRBJ1-5	-	-	TRBV19	TGTGCCAGTAGTATTGTAGCGGGAGGGGAGGTAGGAAATCAGCCCCAGCATTTT	CASSIVAGGEVGNQPQHF
TRBJ2-2	-	few	TRBV7-3	TGTGCCAGCAGTCAGACTTACGGGGAGCTGTTTTTT	CASSQTYGELFF
TRBJ2-1	-	-	TRBV6-2/TRBV6-3	TGTGCCAGCAGGGTAAGCTCCTACAATGAGCAGTTCTTC	CASRVSSYNEQFF
TRBJ1-2	-	many	TRBV2	TGTGCCAGCAGTGCGCGGGAAGGCTATGGCTACACCTTC	CASSAREGYGYTF
TRBJ2-7	-	many	TRBV20-1	TGCAGTGCTAGTTTCGGGCCCCCTAGTGAGCAGTACTTC	CSASFGPPSEQYF
TRBJ2-7	-	-	TRBV5-6	TGTGCCGGCAGCTTGGAGAGGTCCTACGAGCAGTACTTC	CAGSLERSYEQYF
TRBJ2-1	-	-	TRBV29-1	TGCAGCGTTGCTGGGGCTCGGCGGCGAAACACTGAGCAGTTCTTC	CSVAGARRRNTEQFF
TRBJ2-1	-	many	TRBV25-1	TGTGCCAGCACATTAGGGAGCCCCGTCAATGAGCAGTTCTTC	CASTLGSPVNEQFF
TRBJ1-1	-	-	TRBV20-1	TGCAGTGCTAAATCGGGAGGGGAAGCTTTCTTT	CSAKSGGEAFF
TRBJ1-2	-	-	TRBV19	TGTGCCAGTAGTATAGAGAGGGGCGGTGGCTACACCTTC	CASSIERGGGYTF
TRBJ1-6	TRBD1	many	TRBV6-1	TGTGCCAGCAGTGAAGGGGCAGGGGGTCGCCTCCACTTT	CASSEGAGGRLHF
TRBJ1-5	-	many	TRBV27	TGTGCCGTTCAGGGACAGCCCCAGCATTTT	CAVQGQPQHF
TRBJ2-7	TRBD2	once	TRBV20-1	TGTAGTGCTAGGGGGGTTAGCGGGGGGCACGCCTACGAGCAGTACTTC	CSARGVSGGHAYEQYF
TRBJ2-5	-	many	TRBV6-1	TGTGCCAGCAGCTCCCCGGGGGCGACGTTCCAGGAGACCCAGTACTTC	CASSSPGATFQETQYF
TRBJ2-1	TRBD1	many	TRBV7-9	TGTGCCAGCAGCTTAGCGGGACAGGGGGTTAATGAGCAGTTCTTC	CASSLAGQGVNEQFF
TRBJ1-6	-	many	TRBV6-5	TGTGCCAGCAGTTACAAAACAAACCGGGTTCCTAATTCACCCCTCCACTTT	CASSYKTNRVPNSPLHF
TRBJ1-2	-	-	TRBV11-1	TGTGCCAGCAGCCCCGGGATAGCGGGGTACACCTTC	CASSPGIAGYTF
TRBJ2-7	-	many	TRBV12-3/TRBV12-4	TGTGCCAGCAGTTTAGGTAGGGTCAACGAGCAGTACTTC	CASSLGRVNEQYF
TRBJ2-7	-	many	TRBV20-1	TGCAGTGCCGGGGAAACCTACGAGCAGTACTTC	CSAGETYEQYF
TRBJ2-1	TRBD2	-	TRBV29-1	TGCAGCGGGCGGGGGGAATACAATGAGCAGTTCTTC	CSGRGEYNEQFF
TRBJ1-2	-	many	TRBV29-1	TGCAGCGTCGAGAGGGGGGGGTTCGGCTACACCTTC	CSVERGGFGYTF
TRBJ1-1	TRBD1	few	TRBV20-1	TGCGGTGCTAGAAGGGGGACAGGAGGGACGGAAGCTTTCTTT	CGARRGTGGTEAFF
TRBJ2-1	TRBD2	-	TRBV24-1	TGTGCCACCAGTGATCTTAGCGGGAAATACAATGAGCAGTTCTTC	CATSDLSGKYNEQFF
TRBJ2-3	-	-	TRBV10-3	TGTGCCATCAGTGTACCCGCGCTGGATACGCAGTATTTT	CAISVPALDTQYF
TRBJ1-4	-	-	TRBV7-9	TGTGCCAGCAGCTTGGGGACAACTAATGAAAAACTGTTTTTT	CASSLGTTNEKLFF
TRBJ2-1	-	-	TRBV19	TGTGCCAGTACCCTAGGGGCAGCCAACAATGAGCAGTTCTTC	CASTLGAANNEQFF
TRBJ2-7	TRBD1	-	TRBV11-2	TGTGCCAGCAGCTTAGTGGGGACAGCCTACGAGCAGTACTTC	CASSLVGTAYEQYF
TRBJ1-1	TRBD1	many	TRBV7-2	TGCGCCAGCAGCCAGACAGGGACGGACACTGAAGCTTTCTTT	CASSQTGTDTEAFF
TRBJ1-6	-	-	TRBV2	TGTGCCAGCAGTGGAGGGCAGCTCCGCTCCTACAATTCACCCCTCCACTTT	CASSGGQLRSYNSPLHF
TRBJ2-1	-	many	TRBV6-1	TGTGCCAGCAGTGAGGAACAGGGAGGGTACAATGAGCAGTTCTTC	CASSEEQGGYNEQFF
TRBJ2-7	TRBD2	-	TRBV7-2	TGTGCCAGCAGTAGCGGGGGGTGGGAGCAGTACTTC	CASSSGGWEQYF
TRBJ2-1	-	many	TRBV6-6	TGTGCCAGCAGTTACTCGTTGGGGGGCGAGCAGTTCTTC	CASSYSLGGEQFF
TRBJ2-1	TRBD1	-	TRBV20-1	TGCAGTGCTAGACCCGGGACAGGGCGGAATGAGCAGTTCTTC	CSARPGTGRNEQFF
TRBJ2-2	TRBD2	-	TRBV19	TGTGCCAGTAGTCCTGAGGCGGGAGGAGCGGGAGAGCTGGTTTTT	CASSPEAGGAGELVF
TRBJ1-3	-	many	TRBV7-9	TGTGCCAGCAGCTTATCAGGGGTCGGAAACACCATATATTTT	CASSLSGVGNTIYF
TRBJ2-7	TRBD1	-	TRBV20-1	TGCAGTGCGCAAGGAGGAGGGACAGGGCATGGCGAGCAGTACTTC	CSAQGGGTGHGEQYF
TRBJ2-3	TRBD2	many	TRBV19	TGTGCCAGTCAAGGCGGGGGGGACACAGATACGCAGTATTTT	CASQGGGDTDTQYF